Reported below is one TCR beta chain. These data belong to a study of blood T cell repertoires in COVID-19. As for the study in general: Italy, Spain and the United States were the sources of the convalescent and acute COVID-19 samples. PBMCs, B-cell-depleted T cells, or T cells were the source of the cDNA or gDNA that made up the material.

Study processing details: Counts of nucleated cells, estimated from reference gene primer amplification, were obtained. Method: immunoSEQ multiplex PCR; TCRdb's copy keeps in-frame clones and lacks some. V and J calls and clone size are those listed in that table; D and trimming were worked out from the DNA. This sample has about 380,000 clones; approximately 80% occur once, and the top ten carry around 1%. There are 12 residues in the CDR3. The germline V gene encodes CDR1 KGHSH and CDR2 LQKENI. V was shortened by 3 bases and J by 8 bases, with 7 bases between the two germline ends. The sequence derives from a human donor with acute or convalescent COVID-19. The donor label of this sample is uncertain. The V call is TRBV18, the J call TRBJ1-4; D is undetermined. The sample taken for sequencing was peripheral blood. The CDR3 loop is CASSPLAEKLFF. The CDR3 nucleotides are TGTGCCAGCTCACCCTTAGCGGAAAAACTGTTTTTT.